Listed below are T cell receptor beta chains from one sample, sequenced in a study of cytomegalovirus exposure and HLA in healthy donors. TCRdb keeps only in-frame clones here, not all; method: immunoSEQ multiplex PCR. This sample has around 200,000 clones, with over 75% found just once. The material sequenced was PBMCs. These receptors originate from a girl aged 2 to 9 in good health and CMV-seronegative. The CDR3 runs from the conserved cysteine through the conserved F or W.

J gene: TRBJ1-5
CDR3 length: 14
V gene: TRBV6-5
CDR3 protein: CASSRDTGYQPQHF

J gene: TRBJ1-2
CDR3 length: 14
V gene: TRBV2
CDR3 protein: CASREDRNWYGYTF

J gene: TRBJ2-3
CDR3 length: 14
V gene: TRBV6-5
CDR3 protein: CASSYSHPANTQYF

J gene: TRBJ2-1
CDR3 length: 12
V gene: TRBV12-5
CDR3 protein: CASGLDTSSQFF

J gene: TRBJ2-3
CDR3 length: 20
V gene: TRBV5-1
CDR3 protein: CASSFRTGVLPGFSTDTQYF

J gene: TRBJ2-5
CDR3 length: 15
V gene: TRBV27
CDR3 protein: CASSFLPSDQETQYF

J gene: TRBJ1-6
CDR3 length: 14
V gene: TRBV10-3
CDR3 protein: CAIGTEPYNSPLHF

J gene: TRBJ2-5
CDR3 length: 18
V gene: TRBV7-9
CDR3 protein: CASSLASSGTWYQETQYF

J gene: TRBJ2-1
CDR3 length: 16
V gene: TRBV5-1
CDR3 protein: CASSPDRGLSYNEQFF

J gene: TRBJ1-2
CDR3 length: 13
V gene: TRBV19
CDR3 protein: CASGIQIDYGYTF

J gene: TRBJ2-5
CDR3 length: 14
V gene: TRBV7-9
CDR3 protein: CASRSGTGGETQYF

J gene: TRBJ2-7
CDR3 length: 14
V gene: TRBV5-1
CDR3 protein: CASSETSGSYEQYF

J gene: TRBJ2-2
CDR3 length: 16
V gene: TRBV9
CDR3 protein: CASSIRTGGNTGELFF

J gene: TRBJ1-3
CDR3 length: 13
V gene: TRBV7-9
CDR3 protein: CAISPGSGNTIYF

J gene: TRBJ1-5
CDR3 length: 17
V gene: TRBV10-3
CDR3 protein: CAISESNRTASNQPQHF

J gene: TRBJ2-5
CDR3 length: 17
V gene: TRBV2
CDR3 protein: CASSEGEAGEGEETQYF

J gene: TRBJ2-2
CDR3 length: 15
V gene: TRBV7-6
CDR3 protein: CASRLDRGPTGELFF

J gene: TRBJ2-7
CDR3 length: 14
V gene: TRBV6-6
CDR3 protein: CASSPSGAIYEQYF

J gene: TRBJ2-1
CDR3 length: 17
V gene: TRBV5-4
CDR3 protein: CASSLAGTIHSYNEQFF

J gene: TRBJ2-1
CDR3 length: 14
V gene: TRBV5-6
CDR3 protein: CASSLLEPYNEQFF

J gene: TRBJ1-2
CDR3 length: 15
V gene: TRBV18
CDR3 protein: CASSPGQGITVGYTF

J gene: TRBJ2-7
CDR3 length: 11
V gene: TRBV29-1
CDR3 protein: CSANYRDEQYF

J gene: TRBJ1-2
CDR3 length: 17
V gene: TRBV9
CDR3 protein: CASSPRGRMDGNYGYTF

J gene: TRBJ2-1
CDR3 length: 14
V gene: TRBV2
CDR3 protein: CASRGQGLSNEQFF

J gene: TRBJ2-1
CDR3 length: 14
V gene: TRBV10-3
CDR3 protein: CASKGERSYNEQFF

J gene: TRBJ2-5
CDR3 length: 10
V gene: TRBV20-1
CDR3 protein: CSAVLETQYF

J gene: TRBJ2-1
CDR3 length: 16
V gene: TRBV25-1
CDR3 protein: CASSELDRGSYNEQFF

J gene: TRBJ1-4
CDR3 length: 14
V gene: TRBV7-9
CDR3 protein: CASSSEGTGEKLFF

J gene: TRBJ1-1
CDR3 length: 16
V gene: TRBV9
CDR3 protein: CASSPHGGTANTEAFF

J gene: TRBJ1-2
CDR3 length: 14
V gene: TRBV6-6
CDR3 protein: CASREQQSFYGYTF

J gene: TRBJ2-5
CDR3 length: 14
V gene: TRBV10-2
CDR3 protein: CASGSGQRRETQYF

J gene: TRBJ1-1
CDR3 length: 11
V gene: TRBV2
CDR3 protein: CASSWDLEAFF

J gene: TRBJ1-6
CDR3 length: 17
V gene: TRBV11-2
CDR3 protein: CASSWGQGARRGSPLHF

J gene: TRBJ1-2
CDR3 length: 15
V gene: TRBV6-4
CDR3 protein: CASRPGTAGDHGYTF

J gene: TRBJ1-1
CDR3 length: 15
V gene: TRBV5-1
CDR3 protein: CASSLDRGMNTEAFF